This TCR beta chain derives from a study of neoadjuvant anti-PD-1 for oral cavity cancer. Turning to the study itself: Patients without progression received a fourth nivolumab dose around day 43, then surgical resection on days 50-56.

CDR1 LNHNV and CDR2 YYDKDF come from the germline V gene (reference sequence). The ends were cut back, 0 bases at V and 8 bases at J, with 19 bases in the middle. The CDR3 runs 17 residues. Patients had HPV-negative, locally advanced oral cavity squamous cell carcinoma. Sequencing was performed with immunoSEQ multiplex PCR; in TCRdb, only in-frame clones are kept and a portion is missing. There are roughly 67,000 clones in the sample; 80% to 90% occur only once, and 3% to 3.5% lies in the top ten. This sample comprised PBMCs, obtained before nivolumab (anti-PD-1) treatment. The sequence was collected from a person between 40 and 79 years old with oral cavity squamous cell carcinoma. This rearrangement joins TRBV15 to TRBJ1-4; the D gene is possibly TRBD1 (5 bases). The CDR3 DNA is TGTGCCACCAGCAGAGATCTTAGTTTGTGGGGGGAAGAAAAACTGTTTTTT. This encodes CATSRDLSLWGEEKLFF. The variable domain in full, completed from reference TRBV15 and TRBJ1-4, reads DAMVIQNPRYQVTQFGKPVTLSCSQTLNHNVMYWYQQKSSQAPKLLFHYYDKDFNNEADTPDNFQSRRPNTSFCFLDIRSPGLGDTAMYLCATSRDLSLWGEEKLFFGSGTQLSVL.